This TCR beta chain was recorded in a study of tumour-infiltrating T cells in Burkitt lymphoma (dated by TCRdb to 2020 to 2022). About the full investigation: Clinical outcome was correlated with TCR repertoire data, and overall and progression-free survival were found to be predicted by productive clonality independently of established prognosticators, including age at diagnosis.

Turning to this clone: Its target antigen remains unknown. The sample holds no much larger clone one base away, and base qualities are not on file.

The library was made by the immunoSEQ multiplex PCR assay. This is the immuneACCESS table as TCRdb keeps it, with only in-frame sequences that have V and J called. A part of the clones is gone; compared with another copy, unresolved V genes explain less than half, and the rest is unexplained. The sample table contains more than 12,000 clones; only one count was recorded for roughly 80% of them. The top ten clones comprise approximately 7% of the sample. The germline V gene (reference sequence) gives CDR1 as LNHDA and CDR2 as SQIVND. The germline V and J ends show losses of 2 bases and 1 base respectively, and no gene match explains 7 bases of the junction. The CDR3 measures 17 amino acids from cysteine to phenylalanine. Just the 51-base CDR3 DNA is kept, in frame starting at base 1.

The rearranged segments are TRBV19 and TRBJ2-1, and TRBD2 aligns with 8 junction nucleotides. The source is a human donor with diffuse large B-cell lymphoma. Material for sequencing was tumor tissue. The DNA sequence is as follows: TGTGCCAGTAGTATAAGCTCTAGCGGGCTATCCTACAATGAGCAGTTCTTC. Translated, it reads CASSISSSGLSYNEQFF.